This T cell receptor (beta chain) was sequenced in a study of blood T cell repertoires in COVID-19. In the source study's methods: Counts of nucleated cells, estimated from reference gene primer amplification, were obtained. The repertoire was sequenced with immunoSEQ multiplex PCR; TCRdb's copy has only in-frame clones and lacks some. That table gives V, J and clone size, and the DNA gave D and trimming. The sample has 25,000 to 30,000 clones, around four fifths seen once. Material: peripheral blood. This receptor was taken from a woman in her 70s with active or convalescent COVID-19.

The CDR3 sequence: CASSLLAGSPYEQYF. CDR3 in DNA: TGTGCCAGCAGCCTACTAGCGGGGTCCCCCTACGAGCAGTACTTC. The chain has TRBV7-2 and TRBJ2-7, with 10 bases fitting TRBD2. V lost 5 bases, J lost 2 bases, and 6 bases stayed unmatched. Germline values: CDR1 SGHTA, CDR2 FQGNSA. This CDR3 is built from 15 residues.